The sequence of this T cell receptor (beta chain) was determined in a study of cytomegalovirus exposure and HLA in healthy donors. CDR1 and CDR2 (germline): MDHEN, SYDVKM. Trimming cost V 3 bases and J 2 bases, with 8 bases left between them. CDR3 length equals 13 residues. Primers: 60 Vbeta forward and 13 Jbeta reverse. The protocol was immunoSEQ multiplex PCR, while the TCRdb copy is restricted to in-frame clones and leaves out a portion. Of about 97,000 clones in the sample, 75% to 90% were seen once. The TCR was taken from a man aged 40-55 years in good health and CMV-seronegative. Sequenced: PBMCs. This chain uses TRBV28 with TRBJ2-7; a possible D gene is TRBD1 (6 bases). The CDR3 DNA follows: TGTGCCAGCAGTTTTCACAGGGCCTACGAGCAGTACTTC. Translation gives CASSFHRAYEQYF. Combining the CDR3 with reference TRBV28 and TRBJ2-7 gives the whole variable domain DVKVTQSSRYLVKRTGEKVFLECVQDMDHENMFWYRQDPGLGLRLIYFSYDVKMKEKGDIPEGYSVSREKKERFSLILESASTNQTSMYLCASSFHRAYEQYFGPGTRLTVT.